These 5 T cell receptor beta chains originate from one sample sequenced in a study of blood T cell repertoires in COVID-19. This table comes from immunoSEQ multiplex PCR, and its TCRdb copy is limited to in-frame clones, with some not included. The sample carries 140,000 or so clones, approximately 86% recorded once. The sequenced material came from peripheral blood. These receptors were obtained from a man between 65 and 80 years old with acute or convalescent COVID-19.

The rearrangement links TRBV12-3 or TRBV12-4 to TRBJ1-2; maybe TRBD1 (6 bases). V was clipped by 3 bases and J by 4 bases, with 9 bases between them. CDR3 length: 13 amino acids. The CDR3 region has the DNA TGTGCCAGCAGTTTTCAGGGGAGCTATGGCTACACCTTC. Translated, it gives CASSFQGSYGYTF.

This clone was counted a single time. The chain combines TRBV2 with TRBJ1-1; no clear D gene. Germline CDR1 and CDR2: SNHLY and FYNNEI. Deletions cut 6 bases from V and 1 base from J, with 9 bases between. This CDR3 region has 13 residues. CDR3 residues: CASSRNGNTEAFF. The CDR3 DNA sequence: TGTGCCAGCAGCCGCAACGGGAACACTGAAGCTTTCTTT. Full variable domain (missing parts from reference TRBV2 and TRBJ1-1): EPEVTQTPSHQVTQMGQEVILRCVPISNHLYFYWYRQILGQKVEFLVSFYNNEISEKSEIFDDQFSVERPDGSNFTLKIRSTKLEDSAMYFCASSRNGNTEAFFGQGTRLTVV.

The chain employs TRBV5-1 and TRBJ1-1; tentative D call: TRBD1 (6 bases). The length of the CDR3 is 15 residues. V was trimmed by 1 base and J by 7 bases, leaving 17 bases between them. CDR1 and CDR2 (germline): SGHRS, YFSETQ. The DNA for the CDR3 is TGCGCCAGCAGCTTGTTAGGGACATGGGATGATGAAGCTTTCTTT. It is translated as CASSLLGTWDDEAFF.

V usage is TRBV30 and J usage is TRBJ2-1; D perhaps matches TRBD1 (6 bases). The CDR3 loop spans 14 amino acids. Germline assignment: CDR1 GTSNPN and CDR2 SVGIG (reference sequence). Trimming left V 2 bases short and J 7 bases short, with 15 bases between. In nucleotides, the CDR3 is TGTGCCTGGAGTCCTAACCGCAGGGGTAATGAGCAGTTCTTC. Its protein is CAWSPNRRGNEQFF.

V is TRBV5-1 and J is TRBJ2-7, with a weak D call TRBD2 (5 bases). V was trimmed by 0 bases and J by 0 bases, leaving 10 bases between them. The CDR3 length is 15 residues. Germline CDR1 SGHRS, CDR2 YFSETQ. The CDR3 DNA follows: TGCGCCAGCAGCTTGGACAGCCTAGCCTCCTACGAGCAGTACTTC. Translated: CASSLDSLASYEQYF.